This T cell receptor beta chain originates from a study of T cell responses to AZD1222 COVID-19 vaccine. General study findings and limits: Baseline seropositivity characterized only six or seven AZD1222 recipients. Spike-specific TCR breadth and depth were elevated following two AZD1222 doses. Reportedly, nearly half of unique spike TCRs recognized epitopes outside B.1.351/B.1.1.7 mutations. Females made up more of the donors, who were largely white British, and clonal diversity may have come out too low.

The assay was immunoSEQ multiplex PCR, and TCRdb's table has in-frame clones only and misses some. This table has roughly 200,000 clones, roughly 91% appearing once. Germline V gene data show CDR1 as SNHLY and CDR2 as FYNNEI. This CDR3 has 13 amino acids. The V end was cut by 2 bases, the J end by 5 bases, with 9 bases between. This clone was seen only once. Its antigen remains unknown. The sample in question was peripheral blood, obtained on day 0 of MenACWY control vaccination. The chain links TRBV2 to TRBJ1-2, with TRBD1 as a possible D gene (5 bases). The sequence came from an adult in good health. The CDR3 sequence is CASSEQEGYGYTF. In DNA form, the CDR3 reads TGTGCCAGCAGTGAACAGGAGGGGTATGGCTACACCTTC.